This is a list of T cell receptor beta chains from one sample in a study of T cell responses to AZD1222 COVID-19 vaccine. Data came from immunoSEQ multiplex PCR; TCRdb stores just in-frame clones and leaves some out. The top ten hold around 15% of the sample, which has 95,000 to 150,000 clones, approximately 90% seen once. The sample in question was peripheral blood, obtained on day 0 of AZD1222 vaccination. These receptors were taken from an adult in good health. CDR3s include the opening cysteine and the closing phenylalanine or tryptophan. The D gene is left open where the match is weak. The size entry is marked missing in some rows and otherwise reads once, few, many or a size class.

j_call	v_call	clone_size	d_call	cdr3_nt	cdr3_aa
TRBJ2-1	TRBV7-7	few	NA	TGTGCCAGCAGCTTAGGGGAAGGTGAGCAGTTCTTC	CASSLGEGEQFF
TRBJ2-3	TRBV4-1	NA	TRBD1	TGCGCCAGCAGCCCTTTCCGGGACAGACGCACAGATACGCAGTATTTT	CASSPFRDRRTDTQYF
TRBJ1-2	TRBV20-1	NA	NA	TGCAGTGCCCTCAGAGACCATGGCTACACCTTC	CSALRDHGYTF
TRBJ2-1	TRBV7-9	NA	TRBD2	TGTGCCAGCAGCCCAGCGGGGGTCCATAATGAGCAGTTCTTC	CASSPAGVHNEQFF
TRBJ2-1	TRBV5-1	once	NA	TGCGCCAGCAGCTTACAGCTTAGCTCCTACAATGAGCAGTTCTTC	CASSLQLSSYNEQFF
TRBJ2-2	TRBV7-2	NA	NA	TGTGCCAGCAGCAGGGACGGTCTTAACACCGGGGAGCTGTTTTTT	CASSRDGLNTGELFF
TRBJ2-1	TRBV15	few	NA	TGTGCCACCAGCAGAGAATCGGGGAGCTACAATGAGCAGTTCTTC	CATSRESGSYNEQFF
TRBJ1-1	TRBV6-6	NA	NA	TGTGCCAGCAGCCTAGCCCGGCGGGACACTGAAGCTTTCTTT	CASSLARRDTEAFF
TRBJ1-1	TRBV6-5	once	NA	TGTGCCAGCAGTTACTCGTACAGGGAAGCTTTCTTT	CASSYSYREAFF
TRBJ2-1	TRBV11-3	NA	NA	TGTGCCAGCAGCTTAGTCAGGGCTACCACAACTTACAATGAGCAGTTCTTC	CASSLVRATTTYNEQFF
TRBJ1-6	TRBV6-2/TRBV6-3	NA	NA	TGTGCCAGCAGTTACGTGGACAAAAGCTCACCCCTCCACTTT	CASSYVDKSSPLHF
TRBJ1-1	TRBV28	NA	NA	TGTGCCAGCAGTTTCCCTCCCGAACGGGGAAGGGCTGAAGCTTTCTTT	CASSFPPERGRAEAFF
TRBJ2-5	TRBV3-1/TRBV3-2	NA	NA	TGTGCCAGCAGCCAAGATATAGACAGGTCCCATGGCCAAGAGACCCAGTACTTC	CASSQDIDRSHGQETQYF
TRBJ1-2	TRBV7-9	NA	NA	TGTGCCAGCAGCTTAGTTGTAGAGCCCTATGGCTACACCTTC	CASSLVVEPYGYTF
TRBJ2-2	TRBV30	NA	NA	TGTGCCTGGAGTGTACCACAGGCGAACACCGGGGAGCTGTTTTTT	CAWSVPQANTGELFF
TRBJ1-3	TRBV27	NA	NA	TGTGCCAGCAGTTTCAACTCTGGAAACACCATATATTTT	CASSFNSGNTIYF